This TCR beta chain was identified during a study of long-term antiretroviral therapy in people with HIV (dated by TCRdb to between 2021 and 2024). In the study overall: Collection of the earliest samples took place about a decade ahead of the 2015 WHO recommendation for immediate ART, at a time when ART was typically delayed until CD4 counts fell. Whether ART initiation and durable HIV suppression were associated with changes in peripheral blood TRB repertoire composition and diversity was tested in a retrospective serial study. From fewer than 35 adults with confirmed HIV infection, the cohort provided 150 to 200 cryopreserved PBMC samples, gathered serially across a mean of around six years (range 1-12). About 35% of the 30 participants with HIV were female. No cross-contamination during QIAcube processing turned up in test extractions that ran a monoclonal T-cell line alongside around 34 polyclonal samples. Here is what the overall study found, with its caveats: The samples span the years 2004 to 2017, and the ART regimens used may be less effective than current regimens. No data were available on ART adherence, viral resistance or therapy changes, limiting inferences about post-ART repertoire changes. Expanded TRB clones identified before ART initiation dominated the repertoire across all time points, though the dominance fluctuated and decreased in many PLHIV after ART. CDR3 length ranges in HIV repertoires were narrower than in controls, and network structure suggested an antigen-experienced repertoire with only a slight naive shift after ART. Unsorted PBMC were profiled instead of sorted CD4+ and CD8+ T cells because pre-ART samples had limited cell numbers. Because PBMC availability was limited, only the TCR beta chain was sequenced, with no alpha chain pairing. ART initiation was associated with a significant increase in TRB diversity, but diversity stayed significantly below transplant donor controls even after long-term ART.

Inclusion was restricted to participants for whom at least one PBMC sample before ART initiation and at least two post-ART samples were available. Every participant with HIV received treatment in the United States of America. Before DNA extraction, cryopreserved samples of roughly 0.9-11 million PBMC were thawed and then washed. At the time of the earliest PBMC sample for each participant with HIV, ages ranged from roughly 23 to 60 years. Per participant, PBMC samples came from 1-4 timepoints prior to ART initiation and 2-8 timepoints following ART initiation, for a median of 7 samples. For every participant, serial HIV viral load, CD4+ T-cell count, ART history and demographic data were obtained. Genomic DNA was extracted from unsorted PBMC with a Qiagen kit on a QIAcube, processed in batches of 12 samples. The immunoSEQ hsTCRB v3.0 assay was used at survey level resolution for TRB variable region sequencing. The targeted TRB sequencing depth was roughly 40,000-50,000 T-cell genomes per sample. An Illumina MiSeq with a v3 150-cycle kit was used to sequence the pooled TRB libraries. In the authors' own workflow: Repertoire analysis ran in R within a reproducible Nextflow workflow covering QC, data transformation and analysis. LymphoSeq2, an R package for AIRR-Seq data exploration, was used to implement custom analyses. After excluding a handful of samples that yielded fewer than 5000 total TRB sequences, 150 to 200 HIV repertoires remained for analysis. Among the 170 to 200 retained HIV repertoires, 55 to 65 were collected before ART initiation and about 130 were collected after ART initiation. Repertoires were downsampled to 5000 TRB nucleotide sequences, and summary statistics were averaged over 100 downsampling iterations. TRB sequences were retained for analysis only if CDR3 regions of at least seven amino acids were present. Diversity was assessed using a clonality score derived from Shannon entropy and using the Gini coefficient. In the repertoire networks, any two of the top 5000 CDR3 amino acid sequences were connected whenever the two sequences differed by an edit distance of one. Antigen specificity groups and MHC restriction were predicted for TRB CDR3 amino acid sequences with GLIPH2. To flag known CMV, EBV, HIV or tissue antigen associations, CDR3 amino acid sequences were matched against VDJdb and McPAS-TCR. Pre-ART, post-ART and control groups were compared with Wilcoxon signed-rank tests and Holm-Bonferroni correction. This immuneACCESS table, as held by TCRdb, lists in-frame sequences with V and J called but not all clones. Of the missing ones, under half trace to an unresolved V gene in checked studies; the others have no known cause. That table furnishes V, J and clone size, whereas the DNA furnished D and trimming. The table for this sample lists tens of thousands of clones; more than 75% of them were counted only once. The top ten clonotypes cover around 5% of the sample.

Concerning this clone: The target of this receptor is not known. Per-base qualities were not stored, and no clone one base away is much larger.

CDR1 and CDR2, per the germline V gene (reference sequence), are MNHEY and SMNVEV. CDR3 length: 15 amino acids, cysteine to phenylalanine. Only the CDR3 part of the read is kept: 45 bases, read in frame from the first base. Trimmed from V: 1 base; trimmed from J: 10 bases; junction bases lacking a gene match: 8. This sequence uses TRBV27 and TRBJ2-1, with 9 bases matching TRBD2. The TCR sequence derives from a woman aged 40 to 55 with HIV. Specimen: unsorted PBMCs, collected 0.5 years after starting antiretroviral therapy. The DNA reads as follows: TGTGCCAGCAGTTTATTCGCGGGGGGGACTAGAGAGCAGTTCTTC. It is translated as CASSLFAGGTREQFF.